The 23 T cell receptor beta chains below were found in one sample sequenced in a study of cytomegalovirus exposure and HLA in healthy donors. Researchers ran the PCR with 60 Vbeta and 13 Jbeta primers. Produced via immunoSEQ multiplex PCR; TCRdb's table is partial and in-frame only. Here the sample spans more than 100,000 clones, 8.9% being singletons. Material: PBMCs. These receptors came from a woman aged 35 to 49 in good health and CMV-seropositive.

In regard to this clone: In this CDR3 the conserved last residue, phenylalanine or tryptophan, is missing, so a read error is likely. The chain couples TRBV7-8 to TRBJ1-6, with a tentative D call TRBD1 (5 bases). The V and J ends lost 7 bases and 9 bases respectively, with 19 bases between them. Germline V lookup: CDR1 SGHVS, CDR2 FQNEAQ. CDR3 length: 15 amino acids. Here the CDR3 reads CASTRGAGRGSPLHV. The CDR3 DNA follows: TGTGCCAGCACCCGCGGGGCAGGGCGGGGTTCACCCCTCCACGTT.

V and J are TRBV7-2 and TRBJ2-7, with 8 bases identical to TRBD2. The germline CDR1 and CDR2 sequences are SGHTA and FQGNSA. There are 15 residues in the CDR3. The J segment lost 3 bases and the V segment lost 1 base, leaving 5 bases of the junction unmatched. For the CDR3, the DNA is TGTGCCAGCAGCTTAGATCCAGCGGGGGTCTACGAGCAGTACTTC. Translating it yields CASSLDPAGVYEQYF.

This clone was seen a handful of times. The chain recombines TRBV25-1 with TRBJ2-7; the D gene is possibly TRBD1 (6 bases). This CDR3 comprises 12 residues. With 3 bases removed from V and 3 bases from J, the gap between germline ends came to 6 bases. Looked up from germline, CDR1 is MGHDK and CDR2 is SYGVNS. CDR3 region: CASSDRGYEQYF. The CDR3 DNA reads TGTGCCAGCAGTGACAGGGGCTACGAGCAGTACTTC.

This clone has just a few counts. The genes are TRBV27 and TRBJ1-5; D not certain. The CDR3 runs 13 residues. CDR1 is MNHEY, CDR2 SMNVEV, per germline (reference sequence). V shed 6 bases and J shed 0 bases, with 6 bases lying between them. CDR3 in amino acids: CASSSRSNQPQHF. The CDR3 region has the DNA TGTGCCAGCAGCTCGCGTAGCAATCAGCCCCAGCATTTT.

The J gene is TRBJ1-1, the V gene TRBV7-2; TRBD1 matches 9 bases. The J segment lost 3 bases and the V segment lost 5 bases, leaving 7 bases of the junction unmatched. The CDR3 has 15 amino acids. Germline V gives CDR1 SGHTA, CDR2 FQGNSA. CDR3 nucleotide sequence: TGTGCCAGCAGCGCCCCGGGACAGGGAGACACTGAAGCTTTCTTT. Translating it yields CASSAPGQGDTEAFF.

This chain links TRBV13 with TRBJ2-3; 7 bases match TRBD2. The CDR3 consists of 15 residues. The germline gives CDR1 PRHDT, CDR2 FYEKMQ (reference sequence). V was pared by 5 bases and J by 6 bases, with 11 bases of the junction left unmatched. The CDR3 coding sequence is TGTGCCAGCAGCCATCTAGCGGACCCGGGTGATACGCAGTATTTT. The encoded protein is CASSHLADPGDTQYF.

This clone was recorded a few times. This rearrangement joins TRBV7-3 to TRBJ2-1; TRBD2 agrees at 15 bases. Germline V gene sequence: CDR1 SGHTA, CDR2 FQGTGA. The J segment lost 9 bases and the V segment lost 5 bases, leaving 8 bases of the junction unmatched. This CDR3 contains 16 residues. The CDR3 region is CASSARGLAGGGEQFF. The CDR3 bases are TGTGCCAGCAGCGCCAGGGGACTAGCGGGGGGTGGTGAGCAGTTCTTC.

V usage is TRBV18 and J usage is TRBJ1-6, with TRBD1 identical over 7 bases. Unmatched junction bases numbered 12, after V lost 3 bases and J lost 10 bases. CDR3 length: 16 amino acids. CDR1 and CDR2 (germline): KGHSH, LQKENI. CDR3 protein: CASSPGPQGGYSPLHF. The CDR3 DNA is TGTGCCAGCTCACCCGGCCCCCAGGGGGGCTACTCACCCCTCCACTTT.

The rearrangement joins TRBV7-9 to TRBJ2-1, with 7 nucleotides matching TRBD1. The CDR3 spans 15 residues. V shed 5 bases, J shed 3 bases, and the junction held 7 bases outside the gene matches. Germline loops: CDR1 SEHNR, CDR2 FQNEAQ (reference sequence). This CDR3 is CASSPIGTDYNEQFF. The CDR3 DNA follows: TGTGCCAGCAGCCCCATCGGGACAGACTACAATGAGCAGTTCTTC.

This clone turned up a few times. The V call is TRBV6-5, the J call TRBJ1-4, with 9 positions matching TRBD1. Trimming took 8 bases from V and 9 from J; bases not matched to a gene: 7. This CDR3 region has 13 residues. Germline V gene data show CDR1 as MNHEY and CDR2 as SVGAGI. This CDR3 is CASSGTGRQKLFF. CDR3 nucleotides: TGTGCCAGCTCCGGGACAGGGAGGCAAAAACTGTTTTTT.

This clone came up a few times. The rearrangement links TRBV9 to TRBJ1-5; D uncertain. V was shortened by 0 bases and J by 0 bases, with 4 bases between the two germline ends. CDR1 is SGDLS and CDR2 is YYNGEE in the germline V gene. The CDR3 is 14 amino acids. The CDR3 nucleotides read TGTGCCAGCAGCGTAGACAGTAGCAATCAGCCCCAGCATTTT. Translating gives CASSVDSSNQPQHF.

The V call is TRBV7-9, the J call TRBJ2-3; 10 bases match TRBD2. Germline V gives CDR1 SEHNR, CDR2 FQNEAQ (reference sequence). This CDR3 spans 17 amino acids. Trimming took 7 bases from V and 6 from J; bases not matched to a gene: 16. The CDR3 nucleotides are TGTGCCAGCACCCCCTGGGGTACTAGCGGGGAGGGGGATACGCAGTATTTT. It is translated as CASTPWGTSGEGDTQYF.

Details on this clone: The identical CDR3 is also encoded by other nucleotide sequences in the sample. The rearrangement joins TRBV6-5 to TRBJ1-1, with a possible D match to TRBD1 (6 bases). The V gene's germline CDR1 is MNHEY and CDR2 SVGAGI. Trimming took 7 bases from V and 7 from J, leaving 13 bases between them. The CDR3 runs 12 residues. Here the CDR3 DNA reads TGTGCCAGCACCAGGGGACGGGATGAAGCTTTCTTT. Translation gives CASTRGRDEAFF.

This clone was counted a few times. V and J are TRBV11-3 and TRBJ2-3; 7 bases line up with TRBD1. CDR3 length equals 16 residues. The V gene end was trimmed by 7 bases and the J gene end by 0 bases; junction bases not matched to a gene: 10. CDR1 is SGHNT and CDR2 is YENEEA in the germline V gene. CDR3 region: CASKSGTASSTDTQYF. CDR3 sequence (DNA): TGTGCCAGCAAATCCGGGACAGCTTCTAGCACAGATACGCAGTATTTT.

This clone was found a few times. The chain is built from TRBV6-5 and TRBJ1-2, with TRBD1 identical over 9 bases. The CDR3 covers 13 residues. Germline V lookup: CDR1 MNHEY, CDR2 SVGAGI. The trim removed 7 bases at V and 4 bases at J, leaving 4 bases unmatched. Written as DNA, the CDR3 is TGTGCCAGCAAGACAGGGGGGAGCTATGGCTACACCTTC. It translates to CASKTGGSYGYTF.

The V call is TRBV7-6, the J call TRBJ1-4; tentatively, D is TRBD1 (6 bases). Trimming stripped 5 bases from V and 5 bases from J, with 21 bases between. Germline V gene sequence: CDR1 SGHVS, CDR2 FNYEAQ. This CDR3 spans 17 amino acids. CDR3: CASSQWVRTAANEKLFF. The CDR3 region has the DNA TGTGCCAGCAGCCAATGGGTTAGGACAGCCGCAAATGAAAAACTGTTTTTT.

This clone was seen more than once but under ten times. CDR3 region: CASSPSGDYNEQFF. DNA of the CDR3: TGTGCCAGCAGCCCATCCGGGGATTACAATGAGCAGTTCTTC. This chain links TRBV7-9 with TRBJ2-1; tentative D call: TRBD2 (5 bases). Germline assignment: CDR1 SEHNR and CDR2 FQNEAQ (reference sequence). Between the trimmed V and J ends, which lost 5 bases and 4 bases, there was a span of 12 bases. The CDR3 totals 14 residues.

This clone showed up just a few times. The chain uses TRBV18 and TRBJ1-4, with a tentative D call TRBD1 (5 bases). Germline CDR1 and CDR2: KGHSH and LQKENI. Between the trimmed V and J ends, which lost 4 bases and 7 bases, there was a span of 13 bases. CDR3 length: 14 residues. In nucleotides, the CDR3 is TGTGCCAGCTCACAGGGGCAGTACGGTGAAAAACTGTTTTTT. Protein product: CASSQGQYGEKLFF.

The V and J genes are TRBV19 and TRBJ2-7; 8 bases map to TRBD1. This CDR3 is 15 amino acids long. The germline V gene encodes CDR1 LNHDA and CDR2 SQIVND (reference sequence). Unmatched junction bases numbered 9, after V lost 6 bases and J lost 2 bases. The CDR3 protein is CASSPGQGWTYEQYF. Here the CDR3 DNA reads TGTGCCAGTAGCCCCGGACAGGGATGGACCTACGAGCAGTACTTC. The whole variable domain, filled in from reference TRBV19 and TRBJ2-7, reads DGGITQSPKYLFRKEGQNVTLSCEQNLNHDAMYWYRQDPGQGLRLIYYSQIVNDFQKGDIAEGYSVSREKKESFPLTVTSAQKNPTAFYLCASSPGQGWTYEQYFGPGTRLTVT.

The genes are TRBV5-1 and TRBJ2-7; D gene unclear. The CDR3 has 14 residues. V was pared by 2 bases and J by 6 bases, with 15 bases between. Germline lookup yields CDR1 SGHRS and CDR2 YFSETQ. The CDR3 loop is CASSFSPSPIEQYF. The DNA of the CDR3 is TGCGCCAGCAGCTTTAGCCCTTCCCCAATCGAGCAGTACTTC. The full variable domain, rest sourced from reference TRBV5-1 and TRBJ2-7, is KAGVTQTPRYLIKTRGQQVTLSCSPISGHRSVSWYQQTPGQGLQFLFEYFSETQRNKGNFPGRFSGRQFSNSRSEMNVSTLELGDSALYLCASSFSPSPIEQYFGPGTRLTVT.

This clone turned up a few times. The chain combines TRBV29-1 with TRBJ1-1; D ambiguous. The ends were cut back, 1 base at V and 8 bases at J, with 14 bases in the middle. Germline lookup yields CDR1 SQVTM and CDR2 ANQGSEA. CDR3 length equals 13 residues. CDR3 nucleotides: TGCAGCGTTGAAGCGCGGGGAAAGATGGAAGCTTTCTTT. This sequence encodes CSVEARGKMEAFF.

This clone was counted between two and nine times. This chain joins TRBV5-1 and TRBJ1-3, with D possibly TRBD1 on 6 matching bases. The CDR3 has 18 residues. CDR1 is SGHRS and CDR2 is YFSETQ in the germline V gene. V gave up 4 bases and J gave up 0 bases, with 20 bases separating them. CDR3 region: CASSPRAGDLDSGNTIYF. The CDR3 DNA reads TGCGCCAGCAGCCCCCGGGCAGGGGATTTGGACTCTGGAAACACCATATATTTT.

This clone was seen more than once but under ten times. The rearrangement joins TRBV6-6 to TRBJ2-3; TRBD2 matches 8 bases. The length of the CDR3 is 13 residues. J was trimmed by 4 bases and V by 6 bases; bases with no gene match: 3. Per germline, CDR1 MNHNY and CDR2 SVGAGI (reference sequence). CDR3 nucleotide sequence: TGTGCCAGCAGGGCGGGGGGCTCAGATACGCAGTATTTT. Its translation is CASRAGGSDTQYF.